Shown below are 24 T cell receptor beta chains from a single sample sequenced in a study of spatial heterogeneity in lung cancer. Study results and limitations: Higher tumor mutation counts went along with higher counts of expanded intratumoral alpha and beta TCRs.

These receptors are not linked to any known antigen. Documented time point: sample taken at primary tumor resection. One entry per CDR3 protein results from TCRdb running MiXCR on the 5' RACE reads. The sample includes around 1,700 distinct CDR3 sequences, about 4.2% of them seen just once. Material: lung tumor tissue, obtained at surgery. The receptors here all came from a male donor with early-stage non-small cell lung cancer.

Relative to its sample, this clonotype is medium-sized. V and J are TRBV6-2 or TRBV6-3 and TRBJ2-7; weak D call: TRBD2 (5 bases). The CDR3 sequence is 14 residues long. V was pared by 5 bases and J by 2 bases, with 13 bases between. From germline, CDR1 is MNHEY and CDR2 SVGEGT. The CDR3 loop reads CASSDPPGTYEQYF. CDR3 in DNA: TGTGCCAGCAGTGACCCTCCCGGGACCTACGAGCAGTACTTC.

By proportion, this clonotype is medium-sized (0.01 to 0.1%). CDR3 DNA: TGTGCCAGCAGCTTAGTCAAGGGGAACAATGAGCAGTTCTTC. Translating gives CASSLVKGNNEQFF. The chain carries TRBV7-2 and TRBJ2-1, with a weak D call TRBD1 (5 bases). The V gene lost 1 base and the J gene lost 5 bases, with 9 bases spanning the gap. This CDR3 is built from 14 residues. Per the germline V gene, CDR1 is SGHTA and CDR2 is FQGNSA. The complete variable domain, with remaining parts taken from reference TRBV7-2 and TRBJ2-1, reads GAGVSQSPSNKVTEKGKDVELRCDPISGHTALYWYRQSLGQGLEFLIYFQGNSAPDKSGLPSDRFSAERTGGSVSTLTIQRTQQEDSAVYLCASSLVKGNNEQFFGPGTRLTVL.

Concerning this clonotype: Given a much more abundant clone one base away, this may be a read error. The chain recombines TRBV11-2 with TRBJ2-1, with D possibly being TRBD1 or TRBD2 (6 bases each). The CDR3 totals 15 residues. Deletions cut 3 bases from V and 1 base from J, with 10 bases between. From germline, CDR1 is SGHAT and CDR2 FQNNGV. CDR3 DNA sequence: TGTGCCAGCAGCTTGGGGGGCTCATCCTACAATGAGCAGTTCTTC. It is translated as CASSLGGSSYNEQFF.

This clonotype is judged medium-sized (0.01 to 0.1%). The chain is built from TRBV29-1 and TRBJ2-1; 9 nucleotides match TRBD1. The ends lost 1 base at V and 3 bases at J; junction bases unmatched: 4. The germline gives CDR1 SQVTM, CDR2 ANQGSEA. This CDR3 has 15 residues. CDR3 DNA sequence: TGCAGCGTTGAAGGAGGGACAGGGTACTACAATGAGCAGTTCTTC. Translating it yields CSVEGGTGYYNEQFF.

This clonotype is classed as medium-sized. J is TRBJ2-4 and V is TRBV12-3 or TRBV12-4, with 14 bases lining up with TRBD2. The CDR3 runs to 18 residues. V was pared by 5 bases and J by 2 bases, with 8 bases of the junction left unmatched. The CDR3 DNA is TGTGCCAGCAGTCCGGGACTAGCGGGAGTGGGTCCCAAAAACATTCAGTACTTC. Amino acids: CASSPGLAGVGPKNIQYF.

By share, this clonotype ranks as large. J is TRBJ2-5 and V is TRBV5-4, with D unresolved. The CDR3 is made up of 14 amino acids. V lost 6 bases and J 1 base, leaving 13 bases between the germline ends. CDR1 SGHNT and CDR2 YYREEE come from the germline V gene (reference sequence). The CDR3 DNA sequence: TGTGCCAGCACCTCACTGGCTGGCCAAGAGACCCAGTACTTC. This encodes CASTSLAGQETQYF.

Sample share makes this clonotype medium-sized. V gene TRBV7-2 combines with J gene TRBJ1-2; weak D call: TRBD1 (5 bases). CDR1 is SGHTA, CDR2 FQGNSA, per germline. This CDR3 has 14 residues. The ends were cut back, 4 bases at V and 0 bases at J, with 9 bases in the middle. The DNA for the CDR3 is TGTGCCAGCAGCTCTGGGGGAGCTAACTATGGCTACACCTTC. This sequence encodes CASSSGGANYGYTF. Variable domain in full (rest from reference TRBV7-2 and TRBJ1-2): GAGVSQSPSNKVTEKGKDVELRCDPISGHTALYWYRQSLGQGLEFLIYFQGNSAPDKSGLPSDRFSAERTGGSVSTLTIQRTQQEDSAVYLCASSSGGANYGYTFGSGTRLTVV.

This clonotype was observed at least ten times. V gene TRBV9 combines with J gene TRBJ2-1; the match to TRBD2 covers 8 bases. This CDR3 contains 16 residues. Germline V lookup: CDR1 SGDLS, CDR2 YYNGEE. The trim removed 4 bases at V and 0 bases at J, leaving 6 bases unmatched. The CDR3 spells CASSRLALSSYNEQFF. For the CDR3, the DNA is TGTGCCAGCAGCCGACTAGCGTTGAGCTCCTACAATGAGCAGTTCTTC.

By proportion, this clonotype is medium-sized. V is TRBV13 and J is TRBJ2-2; 10 bases line up with TRBD2. Per the germline V gene, CDR1 is PRHDT and CDR2 is FYEKMQ (reference sequence). V dropped 0 bases and J dropped 4; count of bases not matched to a gene: 2. The CDR3 runs 16 residues. The CDR3 bases are TGTGCCAGCAGCTTAGGGCTAGCGGGAGTCACCGGGGAGCTGTTTTTT. Amino acid sequence: CASSLGLAGVTGELFF.

The chain employs TRBV12-3 or TRBV12-4 and TRBJ2-7; 7 bases agree with TRBD1. The CDR3 runs to 15 residues. V shed 6 bases, J shed 0 bases, and the junction held 8 bases outside the gene matches. CDR3 sequence (DNA): TGTGCCAGCAGCATTGACAGGGCGGGCTCCTACGAGCAGTACTTC. Translated, it gives CASSIDRAGSYEQYF.

By sample share, this clonotype is large. This rearrangement joins TRBV5-4 to TRBJ2-2; 14 bases match TRBD2. The length of the CDR3 is 16 residues. V was clipped by 3 bases and J by 9 bases; unmatched bases: 7. The germline gives CDR1 SGHNT, CDR2 YYREEE (reference sequence). DNA of the CDR3: TGTGCCAGCAGCTCCGGGACTAGCGGGAGTGGTAGGGAGCTGTTTTTT. This translates into CASSSGTSGSGRELFF.

This clonotype occurred a few times. V is TRBV7-2 and J is TRBJ2-7, with TRBD2 as a possible D gene (6 bases). The CDR3 is 14 amino acids. Germline V lookup: CDR1 SGHTA, CDR2 FQGNSA. V was trimmed by 1 base and J by 6 bases, leaving 13 bases between them. The CDR3 DNA sequence: TGTGCCAGCAGCTTAGACCCCGGGGGATTCGAGCAGTACTTC. It encodes CASSLDPGGFEQYF.

This clonotype is classed as large (0.1 to 1%). The V gene is TRBV6-2 or TRBV6-3, the J gene TRBJ2-4; D may be TRBD1 or TRBD2 (5 bases each). V gave up 5 bases and J gave up 6 bases, with 8 bases separating them. The V gene's germline CDR1 is MNHEY and CDR2 SVGEGT. This CDR3 contains 12 residues. The CDR3 protein is CASSTGTNIQYF. CDR3 nucleotide sequence: TGTGCCAGCAGTACCGGGACAAACATTCAGTACTTC.

This chain connects TRBV19 to TRBJ1-5, with TRBD1 as a possible D gene (6 bases). V was cut by 2 bases and J by 4 bases, with 12 bases left in between. The CDR3 has 15 amino acids. CDR1 is LNHDA and CDR2 is SQIVND in the germline V gene (reference sequence). The CDR3 coding sequence is TGTGCCAGTAGTATAAACAGGGAAGGGAATCAGCCCCAGCATTTT. It encodes CASSINREGNQPQHF.

This clonotype is medium-sized (0.01 to 0.1%) in the sample. The V call is TRBV28, the J call TRBJ2-7, with unresolved D. Germline CDR1 MDHEN, CDR2 SYDVKM. This CDR3 contains 14 residues. Trimming took off 10 bases at V and 0 bases at J, with 16 bases between the two ends. The CDR3 region has the DNA TGTGCCATCACCCCTCGGCGTTCCTCCTACGAGCAGTACTTC. It is translated as CAITPRRSSYEQYF.

This clonotype counts as large (0.1 to 1%). The V call is TRBV6-5, the J call TRBJ1-5; maybe TRBD1 (6 bases). The CDR3 consists of 17 residues. Trimming took 6 bases from V and 0 from J, leaving 18 bases between them. Germline V gene sequence: CDR1 MNHEY, CDR2 SVGAGI. DNA of the CDR3: TGTGCCAGCAGCCCCGAAGGACAGCCAAGTAGCAATCAGCCCCAGCATTTT. Translating gives CASSPEGQPSSNQPQHF.

Judged by abundance, this clonotype is medium-sized. This chain joins TRBV27 and TRBJ1-2; D remains ambiguous. Germline V gives CDR1 MNHEY, CDR2 SMNVEV (reference sequence). The CDR3 is made up of 16 amino acids. V was pared by 1 base and J by 4 bases, with 16 bases between. For the CDR3, the DNA is TGTGCCAGCAGTTTATACCCTTCCGGGGTTGGCTATGGCTACACCTTC. Protein product: CASSLYPSGVGYGYTF.

Judged by abundance, this clonotype is medium-sized (0.01 to 0.1%). V usage is TRBV7-9 and J usage is TRBJ1-2; D unclear. The CDR3 consists of 12 residues. The V gene's germline CDR1 is SEHNR and CDR2 FQNEAQ (reference sequence). The germline V and J ends were trimmed by 3 bases and 5 bases, with 7 bases remaining between them. DNA for the CDR3: TGTGCCAGCAGCTTCGGAACGTATGGCTACACCTTC. Residues: CASSFGTYGYTF.

This clonotype showed up many times. The chain combines TRBV24-1 with TRBJ2-3, with TRBD1 matching over 8 bases. The CDR3 consists of 17 residues. Germline V gene data show CDR1 as KGHDR and CDR2 as SFDVKD. Trimming removed 3 bases from V and 5 bases from J; junction bases left unmatched: 12. CDR3 in DNA: TGTGCCACCAGTGATCTGAGGACAGGGAAGAATGGAGATACGCAGTATTTT. This translates into CATSDLRTGKNGDTQYF.

This clonotype has ten or more counts. This rearrangement joins TRBV2 to TRBJ2-7, with D uncertain. Between the trimmed V and J ends, which lost 3 bases and 6 bases, there was a span of 12 bases. The CDR3 sequence is 13 residues long. Germline assignment: CDR1 SNHLY and CDR2 FYNNEI. CDR3 DNA sequence: TGTGCCAGCAGTGATGGTTTTACGGGCGAGCAGTACTTC. Residues: CASSDGFTGEQYF.

By frequency in the sample, this clonotype is medium-sized. The V and J genes are TRBV6-2 or TRBV6-3 and TRBJ2-7, with 9 bases that match TRBD1. Unmatched junction bases numbered 7, after V lost 6 bases and J lost 4 bases. Germline V gives CDR1 MNHEY, CDR2 SVGEGT. The CDR3 is 14 amino acids. The CDR3, as DNA: TGTGCCAGCAGCCCACAGGGGGCAAAGTACGAGCAGTACTTC. It yields the protein CASSPQGAKYEQYF.

This clonotype was observed a handful of times. The chain links TRBV15 to TRBJ2-1, with 7 positions matching TRBD1. Per the germline V gene, CDR1 is LNHNV and CDR2 is YYDKDF (reference sequence). V lost 2 bases, J lost 8 bases, and 6 bases stayed unmatched. CDR3 length equals 14 residues. The CDR3 DNA reads TGTGCCACCAGCAGACCTGGACAGGTCCATGAGCAGTTCTTC. Amino acid sequence: CATSRPGQVHEQFF.

The V gene is TRBV10-3, the J gene TRBJ2-7; D is unclear. The CDR3 extends over 12 amino acids. From germline, CDR1 is ENHRY and CDR2 SYGVKD. The ends were cut back, 2 bases at V and 3 bases at J, with 5 bases in the middle. The CDR3 region is CAISEGNYEQYF. The CDR3 coding sequence is TGTGCCATCAGTGAGGGAAACTACGAGCAGTACTTC.

This clonotype was counted many times. The V call is TRBV2, the J call TRBJ2-3; 7 nucleotides line up with TRBD2. Germline V lookup: CDR1 SNHLY, CDR2 FYNNEI. CDR3 length equals 15 residues. V lost 8 bases and J lost 7; bases outside the gene matches: 15. CDR3 residues: CASGGLAGVRNTQYF. The CDR3 DNA is TGTGCCAGCGGGGGACTGGCGGGAGTTCGGAATACGCAGTATTTT.